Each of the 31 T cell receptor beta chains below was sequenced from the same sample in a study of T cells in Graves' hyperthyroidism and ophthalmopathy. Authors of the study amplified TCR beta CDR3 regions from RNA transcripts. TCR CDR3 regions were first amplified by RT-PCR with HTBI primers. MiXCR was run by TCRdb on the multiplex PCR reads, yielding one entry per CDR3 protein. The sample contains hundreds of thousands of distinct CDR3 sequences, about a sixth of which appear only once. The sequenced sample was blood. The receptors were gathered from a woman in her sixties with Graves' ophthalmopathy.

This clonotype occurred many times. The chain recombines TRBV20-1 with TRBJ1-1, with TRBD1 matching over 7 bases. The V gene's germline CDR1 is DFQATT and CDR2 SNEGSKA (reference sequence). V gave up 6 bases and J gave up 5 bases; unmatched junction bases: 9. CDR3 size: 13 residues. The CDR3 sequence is CSASQGVGTEAFF. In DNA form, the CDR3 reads TGCAGTGCCAGCCAGGGGGTTGGGACTGAAGCTTTCTTT.

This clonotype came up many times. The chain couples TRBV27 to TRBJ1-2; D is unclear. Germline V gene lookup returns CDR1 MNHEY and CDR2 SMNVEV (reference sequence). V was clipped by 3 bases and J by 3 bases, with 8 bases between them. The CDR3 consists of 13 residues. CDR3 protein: CASSLKPYYGYTF. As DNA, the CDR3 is TGTGCCAGCAGTTTGAAACCCTACTATGGCTACACCTTC.

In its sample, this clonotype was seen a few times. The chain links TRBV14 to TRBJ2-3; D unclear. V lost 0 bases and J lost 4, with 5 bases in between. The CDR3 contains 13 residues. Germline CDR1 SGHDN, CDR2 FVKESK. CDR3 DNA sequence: TGTGCCAGCAGCCAAGAGGGCGCAGATACGCAGTATTTT. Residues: CASSQEGADTQYF.

CDR3 DNA: TGCGCCAGCAGCTTGCTCACCGGTGAGCAGTTCTTC. Its protein is CASSLLTGEQFF. The J gene is TRBJ2-1, the V gene TRBV5-1; D is unclear. The CDR3 loop spans 12 amino acids. Trimming took off 1 base at V and 9 bases at J, with 8 bases between the two ends. Germline CDR1 is SGHRS and CDR2 is YFSETQ.

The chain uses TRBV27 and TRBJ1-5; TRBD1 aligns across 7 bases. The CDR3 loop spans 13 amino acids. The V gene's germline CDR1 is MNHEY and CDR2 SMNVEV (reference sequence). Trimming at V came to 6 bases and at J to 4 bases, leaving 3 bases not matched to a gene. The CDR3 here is CASRTGLNQPQHF. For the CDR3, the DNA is TGTGCCAGCAGGACAGGGTTGAATCAGCCCCAGCATTTT.

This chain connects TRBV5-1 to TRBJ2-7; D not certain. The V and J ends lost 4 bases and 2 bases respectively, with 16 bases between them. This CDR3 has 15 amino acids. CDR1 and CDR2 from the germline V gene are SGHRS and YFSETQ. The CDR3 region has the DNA TGCGCCAGCAGCCCCGCGGCAGGACCAACCTACGAGCAGTACTTC. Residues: CASSPAAGPTYEQYF. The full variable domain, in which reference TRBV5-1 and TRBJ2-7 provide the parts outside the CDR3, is KAGVTQTPRYLIKTRGQQVTLSCSPISGHRSVSWYQQTPGQGLQFLFEYFSETQRNKGNFPGRFSGRQFSNSRSEMNVSTLELGDSALYLCASSPAAGPTYEQYFGPGTRLTVT.

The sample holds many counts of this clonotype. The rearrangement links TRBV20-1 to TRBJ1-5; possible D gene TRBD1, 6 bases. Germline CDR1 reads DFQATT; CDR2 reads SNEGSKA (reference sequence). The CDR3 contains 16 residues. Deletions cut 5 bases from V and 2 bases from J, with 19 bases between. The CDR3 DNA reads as TGCAGTGCTGCCGGGGGGGGCAGGGGCGGCAATCAGCCCCAGCATTTT. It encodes CSAAGGGRGGNQPQHF.

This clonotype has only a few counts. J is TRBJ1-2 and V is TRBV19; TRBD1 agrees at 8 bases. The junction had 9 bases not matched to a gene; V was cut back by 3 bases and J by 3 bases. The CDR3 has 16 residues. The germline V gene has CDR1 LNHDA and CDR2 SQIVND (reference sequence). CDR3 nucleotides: TGTGCCAGTAGTATCCTCGGGCAGGGGGCCCACTATGGCTACACCTTC. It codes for CASSILGQGAHYGYTF.

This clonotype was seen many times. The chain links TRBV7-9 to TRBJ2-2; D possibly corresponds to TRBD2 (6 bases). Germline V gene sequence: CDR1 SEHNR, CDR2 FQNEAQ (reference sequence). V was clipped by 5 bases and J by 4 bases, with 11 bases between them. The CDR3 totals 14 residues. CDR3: CASSEQGGTGELFF. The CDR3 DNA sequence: TGTGCCAGCAGCGAGCAGGGAGGCACCGGGGAGCTGTTTTTT.

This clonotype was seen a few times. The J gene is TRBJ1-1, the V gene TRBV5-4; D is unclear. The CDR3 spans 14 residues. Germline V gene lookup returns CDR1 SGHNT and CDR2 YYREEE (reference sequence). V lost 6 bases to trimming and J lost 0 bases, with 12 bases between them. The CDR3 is CASTKQEVNTEAFF. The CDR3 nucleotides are TGTGCCAGCACCAAGCAGGAGGTGAACACTGAAGCTTTCTTT.

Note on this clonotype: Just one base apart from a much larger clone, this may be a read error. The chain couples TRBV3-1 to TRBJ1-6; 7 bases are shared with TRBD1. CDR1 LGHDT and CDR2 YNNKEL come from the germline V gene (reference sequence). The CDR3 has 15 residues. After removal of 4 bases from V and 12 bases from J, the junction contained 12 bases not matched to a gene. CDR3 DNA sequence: TGTGCCAGCAGCCGCAAGGGATACAGGGGCTTACCCCTCCACTTT. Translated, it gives CASSRKGYRGLPLHF.

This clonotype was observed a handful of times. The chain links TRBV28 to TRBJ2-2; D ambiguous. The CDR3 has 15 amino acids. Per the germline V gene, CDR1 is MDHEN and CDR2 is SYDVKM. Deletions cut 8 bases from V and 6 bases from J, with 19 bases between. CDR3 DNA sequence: TGTGCCAGCTCCCTTGGGCACAAGATCCCCGGGGAGCTGTTTTTT. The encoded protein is CASSLGHKIPGELFF.

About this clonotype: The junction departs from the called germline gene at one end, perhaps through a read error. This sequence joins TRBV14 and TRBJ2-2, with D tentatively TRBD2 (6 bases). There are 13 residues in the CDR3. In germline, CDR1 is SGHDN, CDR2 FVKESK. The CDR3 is CASSQRLDGELLF. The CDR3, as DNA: TGTGCCAGCAGCCAAAGACTAGACGGGGAGCTGCTTTTT.

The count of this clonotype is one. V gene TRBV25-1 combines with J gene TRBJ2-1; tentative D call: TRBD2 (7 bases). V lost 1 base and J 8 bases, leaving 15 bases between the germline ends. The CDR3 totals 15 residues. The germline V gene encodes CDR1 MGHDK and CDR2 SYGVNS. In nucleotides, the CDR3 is TGTGCCAGCAGTGAATCGAGGGGGGGTTTCGATGAGCAGTTCTTC. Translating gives CASSESRGGFDEQFF. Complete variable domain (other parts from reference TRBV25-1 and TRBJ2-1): EADIYQTPRYLVIGTGKKITLECSQTMGHDKMYWYQQDPGMELHLIHYSYGVNSTEKGDLSSESTVSRIRTEHFPLTLESARPSHTSQYLCASSESRGGFDEQFFGPGTRLTVL.

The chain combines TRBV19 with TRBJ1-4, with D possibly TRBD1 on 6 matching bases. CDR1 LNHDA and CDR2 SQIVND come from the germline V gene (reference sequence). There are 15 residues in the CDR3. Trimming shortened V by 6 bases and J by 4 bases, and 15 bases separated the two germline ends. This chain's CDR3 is CASRLGAAVNEKLFF. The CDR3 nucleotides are TGTGCCAGTAGACTGGGGGCAGCCGTTAATGAAAAACTGTTTTTT.

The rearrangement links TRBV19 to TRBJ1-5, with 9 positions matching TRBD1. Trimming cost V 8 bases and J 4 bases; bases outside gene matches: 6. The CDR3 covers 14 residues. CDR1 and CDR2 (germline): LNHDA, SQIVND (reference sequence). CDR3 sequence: CASRRQGGNQPQHF. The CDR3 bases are TGTGCCAGTCGCCGACAGGGGGGGAATCAGCCCCAGCATTTT.

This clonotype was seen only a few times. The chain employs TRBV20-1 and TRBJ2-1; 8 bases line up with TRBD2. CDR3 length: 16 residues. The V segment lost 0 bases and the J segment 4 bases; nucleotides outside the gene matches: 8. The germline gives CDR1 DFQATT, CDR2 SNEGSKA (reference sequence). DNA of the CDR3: TGCAGTGCTAGAGACGCTAGGGCGGGAGGTTACAATGAGCAGTTCTTC. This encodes CSARDARAGGYNEQFF.

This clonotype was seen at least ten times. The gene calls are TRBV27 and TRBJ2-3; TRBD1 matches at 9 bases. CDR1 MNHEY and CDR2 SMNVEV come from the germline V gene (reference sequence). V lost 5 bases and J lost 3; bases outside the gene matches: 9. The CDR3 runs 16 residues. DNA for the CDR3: TGTGCCAGCAGTAACAGGGGGCGATGGCCAACAGATACGCAGTATTTT. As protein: CASSNRGRWPTDTQYF.

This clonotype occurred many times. In DNA form, the CDR3 reads TGTGCCAGCAGTGAAGGGGGGGTACGGCACTATGGCTACACCTTC. It is translated as CASSEGGVRHYGYTF. The chain employs TRBV2 and TRBJ1-2; TRBD1 is a possible D gene (5 bases). V lost 1 base, J lost 3 bases, and 12 bases lay in between. CDR1 and CDR2 from the germline V gene are SNHLY and FYNNEI. The CDR3 consists of 15 residues.

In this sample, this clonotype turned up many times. The CDR3 loop reads CASRGPGQGASGYTF. The CDR3 DNA sequence: TGTGCCAGCAGGGGGCCCGGACAGGGGGCCTCTGGCTACACCTTC. The chain combines TRBV12-3 or TRBV12-4 with TRBJ1-2, with TRBD1 identical over 11 bases. CDR3 length: 15 residues. V gave up 6 bases and J gave up 7 bases; unmatched junction bases: 10.

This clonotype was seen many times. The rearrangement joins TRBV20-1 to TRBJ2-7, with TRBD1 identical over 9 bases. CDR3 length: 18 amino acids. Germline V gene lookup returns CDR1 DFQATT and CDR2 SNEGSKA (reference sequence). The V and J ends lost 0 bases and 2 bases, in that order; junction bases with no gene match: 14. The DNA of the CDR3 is TGCAGTGCTAGAGACCTAATGCCGGGACAGGGTCCTCCCTACGAGCAGTACTTC. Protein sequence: CSARDLMPGQGPPYEQYF.

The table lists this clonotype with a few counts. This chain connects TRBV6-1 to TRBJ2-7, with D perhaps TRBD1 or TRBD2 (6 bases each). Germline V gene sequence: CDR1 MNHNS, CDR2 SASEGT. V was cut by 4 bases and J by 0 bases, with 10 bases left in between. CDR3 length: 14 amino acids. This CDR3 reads CASSGRGLSYEQYF. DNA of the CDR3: TGTGCCAGCAGTGGACGGGGGCTCTCCTACGAGCAGTACTTC.

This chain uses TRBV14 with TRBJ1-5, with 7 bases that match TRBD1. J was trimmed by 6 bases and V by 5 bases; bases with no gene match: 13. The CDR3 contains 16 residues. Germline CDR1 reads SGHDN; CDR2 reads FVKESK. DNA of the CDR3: TGTGCCAGCAGCTCCCACCGACGGAGGGGGCCTCAGCCCCAGCATTTT. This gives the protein CASSSHRRRGPQPQHF.

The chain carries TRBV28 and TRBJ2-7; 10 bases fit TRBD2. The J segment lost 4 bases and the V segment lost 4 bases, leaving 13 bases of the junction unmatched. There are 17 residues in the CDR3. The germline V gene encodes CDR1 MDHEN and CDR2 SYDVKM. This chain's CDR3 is CASSYGASGSIGYEQYF. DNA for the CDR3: TGTGCCAGCAGTTATGGGGCTAGCGGGAGTATAGGGTACGAGCAGTACTTC.

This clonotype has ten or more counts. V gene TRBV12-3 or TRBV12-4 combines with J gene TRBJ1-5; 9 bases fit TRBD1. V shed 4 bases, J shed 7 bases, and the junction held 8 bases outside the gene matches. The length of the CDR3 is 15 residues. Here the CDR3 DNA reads TGTGCCAGCAGTTCGACAGGGGGAGCGGGGCAGCCCCAGCATTTT. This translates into CASSSTGGAGQPQHF.

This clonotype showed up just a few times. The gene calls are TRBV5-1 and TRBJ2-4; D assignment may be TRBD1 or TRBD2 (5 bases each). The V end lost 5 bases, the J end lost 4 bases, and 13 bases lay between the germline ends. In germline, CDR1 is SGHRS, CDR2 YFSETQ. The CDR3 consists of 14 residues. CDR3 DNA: TGCGCCAGCAGTCCGGGGACCGCAAAAAACATTCAGTACTTC. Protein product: CASSPGTAKNIQYF.

The CDR3 DNA reads as TGCAGTGCTAGGGGGGGACTAGGGCGGAACACCGGGGAGCTGTTTTTT. Amino acids: CSARGGLGRNTGELFF. The J gene is TRBJ2-2, the V gene TRBV20-1; 8 bases agree with TRBD2. This CDR3 has 16 residues. Germline CDR1 is DFQATT and CDR2 is SNEGSKA (reference sequence). V dropped 3 bases and J dropped 1; count of bases not matched to a gene: 7.

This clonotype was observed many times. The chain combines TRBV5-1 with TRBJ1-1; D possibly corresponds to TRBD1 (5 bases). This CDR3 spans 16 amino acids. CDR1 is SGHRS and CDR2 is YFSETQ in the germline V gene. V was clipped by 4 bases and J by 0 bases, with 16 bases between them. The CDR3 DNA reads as TGCGCCAGCAGCCTTGACGGGGGGTTCATGAACACTGAAGCTTTCTTT. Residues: CASSLDGGFMNTEAFF.

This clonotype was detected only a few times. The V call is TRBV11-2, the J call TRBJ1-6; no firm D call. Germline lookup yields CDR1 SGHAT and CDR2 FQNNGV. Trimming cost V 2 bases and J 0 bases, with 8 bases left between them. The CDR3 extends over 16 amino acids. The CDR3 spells CASSLRHLSYNSPLHF. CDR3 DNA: TGTGCCAGCAGCTTACGGCATCTCTCCTATAATTCACCCCTCCACTTT.

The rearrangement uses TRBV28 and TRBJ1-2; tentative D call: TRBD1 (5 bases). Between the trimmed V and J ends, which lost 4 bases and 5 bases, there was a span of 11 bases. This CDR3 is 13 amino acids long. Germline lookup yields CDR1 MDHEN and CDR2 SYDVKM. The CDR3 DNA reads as TGTGCCAGCAGTTCGGGACTCCCGTATGGCTACACCTTC. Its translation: CASSSGLPYGYTF.

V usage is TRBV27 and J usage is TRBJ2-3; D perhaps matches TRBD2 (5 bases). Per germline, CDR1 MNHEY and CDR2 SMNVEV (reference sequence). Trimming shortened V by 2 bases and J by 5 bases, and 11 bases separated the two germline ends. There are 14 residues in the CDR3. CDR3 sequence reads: CASSLILEGDTQYF. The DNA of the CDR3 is TGTGCCAGCAGTTTAATCCTAGAGGGAGATACGCAGTATTTT.